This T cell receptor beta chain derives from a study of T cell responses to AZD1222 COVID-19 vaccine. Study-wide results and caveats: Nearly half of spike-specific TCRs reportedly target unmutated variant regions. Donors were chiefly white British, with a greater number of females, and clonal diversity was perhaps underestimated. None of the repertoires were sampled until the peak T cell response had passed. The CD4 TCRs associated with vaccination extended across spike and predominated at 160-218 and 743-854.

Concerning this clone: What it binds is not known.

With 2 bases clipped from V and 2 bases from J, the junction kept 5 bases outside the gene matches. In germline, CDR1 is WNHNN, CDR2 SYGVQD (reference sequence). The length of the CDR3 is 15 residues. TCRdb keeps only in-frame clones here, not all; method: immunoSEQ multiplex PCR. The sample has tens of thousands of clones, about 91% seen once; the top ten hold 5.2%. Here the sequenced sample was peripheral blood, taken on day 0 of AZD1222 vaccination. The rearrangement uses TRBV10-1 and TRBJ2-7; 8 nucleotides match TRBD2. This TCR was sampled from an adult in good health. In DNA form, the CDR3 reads TGCGCCAGCAGTGAGGGGGCCGGGAGGGCCTACGAGCAGTACTTC. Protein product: CASSEGAGRAYEQYF.